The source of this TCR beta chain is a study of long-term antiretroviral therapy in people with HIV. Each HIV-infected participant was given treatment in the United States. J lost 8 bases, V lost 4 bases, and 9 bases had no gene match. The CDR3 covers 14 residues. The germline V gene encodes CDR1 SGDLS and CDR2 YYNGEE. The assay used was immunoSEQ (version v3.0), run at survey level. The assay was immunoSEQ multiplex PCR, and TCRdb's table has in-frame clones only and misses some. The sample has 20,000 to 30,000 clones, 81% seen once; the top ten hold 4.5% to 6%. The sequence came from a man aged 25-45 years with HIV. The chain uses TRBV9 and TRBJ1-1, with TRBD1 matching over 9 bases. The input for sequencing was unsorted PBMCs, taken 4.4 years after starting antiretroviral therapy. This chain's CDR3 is CASSPDRGALEAFF. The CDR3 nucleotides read TGTGCCAGCAGCCCGGACAGGGGAGCATTAGAAGCTTTCTTT. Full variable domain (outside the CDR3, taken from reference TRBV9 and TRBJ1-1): DSGVTQTPKHLITATGQRVTLRCSPRSGDLSVYWYQQSLDQGLQFLIQYYNGEERAKGNILERFSAQQFPDLHSELNLSSLELGDSALYFCASSPDRGALEAFFGQGTRLTVV.